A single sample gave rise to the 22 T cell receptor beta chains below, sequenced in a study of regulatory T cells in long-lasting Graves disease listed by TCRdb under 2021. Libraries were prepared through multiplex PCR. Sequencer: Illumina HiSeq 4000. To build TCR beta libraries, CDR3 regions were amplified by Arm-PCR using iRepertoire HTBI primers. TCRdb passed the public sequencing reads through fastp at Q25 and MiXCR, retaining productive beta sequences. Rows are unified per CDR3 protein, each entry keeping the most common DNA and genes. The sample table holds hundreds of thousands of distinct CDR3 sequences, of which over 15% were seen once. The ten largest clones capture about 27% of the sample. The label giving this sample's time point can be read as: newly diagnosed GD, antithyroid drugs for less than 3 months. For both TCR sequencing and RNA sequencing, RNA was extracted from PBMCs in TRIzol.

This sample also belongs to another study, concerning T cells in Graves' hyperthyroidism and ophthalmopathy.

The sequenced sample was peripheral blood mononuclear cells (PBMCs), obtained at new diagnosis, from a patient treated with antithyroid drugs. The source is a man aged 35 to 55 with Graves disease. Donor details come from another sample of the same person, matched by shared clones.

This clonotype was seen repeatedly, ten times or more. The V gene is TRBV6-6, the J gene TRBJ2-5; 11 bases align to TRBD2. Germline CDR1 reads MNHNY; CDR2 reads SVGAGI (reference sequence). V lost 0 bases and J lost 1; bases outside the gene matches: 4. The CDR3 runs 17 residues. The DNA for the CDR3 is TGTGCCAGCAGTTACTCGAGACTAGCGGGAATCCAAGAGACCCAGTACTTC. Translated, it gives CASSYSRLAGIQETQYF.

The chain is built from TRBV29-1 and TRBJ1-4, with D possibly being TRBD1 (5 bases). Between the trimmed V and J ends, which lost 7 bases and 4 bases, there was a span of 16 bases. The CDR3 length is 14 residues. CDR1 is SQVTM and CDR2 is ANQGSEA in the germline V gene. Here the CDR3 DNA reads TGCAGCGCTGCAGCCGGGACGGATAATGAAAAACTGTTTTTT. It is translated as CSAAAGTDNEKLFF.

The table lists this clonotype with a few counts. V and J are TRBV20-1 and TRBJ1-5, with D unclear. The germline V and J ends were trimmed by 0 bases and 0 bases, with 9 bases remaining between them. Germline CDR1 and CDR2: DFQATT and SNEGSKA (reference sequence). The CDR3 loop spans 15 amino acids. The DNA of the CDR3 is TGCAGTGCTAGAGATCCCTCGCGTAGCAATCAGCCCCAGCATTTT. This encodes CSARDPSRSNQPQHF.

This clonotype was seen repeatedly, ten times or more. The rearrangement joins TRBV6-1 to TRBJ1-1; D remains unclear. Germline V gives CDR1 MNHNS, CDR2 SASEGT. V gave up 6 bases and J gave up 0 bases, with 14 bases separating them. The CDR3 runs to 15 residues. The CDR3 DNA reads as TGTGCCAGCAGCGCCCTCGGTGGGCTGAACACTGAAGCTTTCTTT. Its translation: CASSALGGLNTEAFF.

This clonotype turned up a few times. CDR3 loop: CASSPLGRTEAFF. The CDR3, as DNA: TGTGCCAGTAGTCCCCTGGGACGGACTGAAGCTTTCTTT. The chain employs TRBV19 and TRBJ1-1, with D perhaps TRBD1 (5 bases). V was cut by 5 bases and J by 5 bases, with 12 bases left in between. The germline CDR1 and CDR2 sequences are LNHDA and SQIVND (reference sequence). The CDR3 covers 13 residues.

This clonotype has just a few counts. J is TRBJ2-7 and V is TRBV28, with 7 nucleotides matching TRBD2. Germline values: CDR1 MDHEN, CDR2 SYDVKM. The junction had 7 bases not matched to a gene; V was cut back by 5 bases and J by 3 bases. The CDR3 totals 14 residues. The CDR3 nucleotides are TGTGCCAGCAGTCCTCCCCGGGGGGACTACGAGCAGTACTTC. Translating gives CASSPPRGDYEQYF.

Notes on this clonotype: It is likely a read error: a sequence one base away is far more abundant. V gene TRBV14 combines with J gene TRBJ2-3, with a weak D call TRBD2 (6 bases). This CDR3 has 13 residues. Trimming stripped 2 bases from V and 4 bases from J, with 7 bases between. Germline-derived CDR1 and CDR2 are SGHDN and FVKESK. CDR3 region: CASSQRLADTQYF. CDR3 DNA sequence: TGTGCCAGCAGCCAAAGACTAGCAGATACGCAGTATTTT.

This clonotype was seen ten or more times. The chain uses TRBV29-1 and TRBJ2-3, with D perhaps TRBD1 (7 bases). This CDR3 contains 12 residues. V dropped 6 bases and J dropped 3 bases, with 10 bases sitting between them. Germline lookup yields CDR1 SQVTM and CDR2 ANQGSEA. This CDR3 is CSVRGATDTQYF. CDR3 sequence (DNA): TGCAGCGTCAGGGGGGCGACAGATACGCAGTATTTT.

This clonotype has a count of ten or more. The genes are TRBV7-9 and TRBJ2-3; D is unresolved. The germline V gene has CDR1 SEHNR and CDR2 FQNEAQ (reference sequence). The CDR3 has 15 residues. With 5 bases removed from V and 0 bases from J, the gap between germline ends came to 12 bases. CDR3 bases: TGTGCCAGCAGCCCAGACGGTACTAGCACAGATACGCAGTATTTT. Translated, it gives CASSPDGTSTDTQYF.

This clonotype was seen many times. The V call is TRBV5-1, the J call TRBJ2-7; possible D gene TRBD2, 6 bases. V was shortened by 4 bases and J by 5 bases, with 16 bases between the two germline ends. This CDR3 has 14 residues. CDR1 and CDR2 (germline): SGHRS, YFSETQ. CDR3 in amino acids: CASSHSGVGDEQYF. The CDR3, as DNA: TGCGCCAGCAGCCATTCGGGAGTAGGGGACGAGCAGTACTTC.

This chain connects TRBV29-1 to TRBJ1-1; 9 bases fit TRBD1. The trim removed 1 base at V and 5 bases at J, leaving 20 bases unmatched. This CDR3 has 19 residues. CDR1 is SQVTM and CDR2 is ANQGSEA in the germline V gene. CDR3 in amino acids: CSVEAGGLTGGFLGTEAFF. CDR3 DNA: TGCAGCGTTGAAGCAGGGGGCCTTACAGGGGGCTTTTTGGGGACTGAAGCTTTCTTT.

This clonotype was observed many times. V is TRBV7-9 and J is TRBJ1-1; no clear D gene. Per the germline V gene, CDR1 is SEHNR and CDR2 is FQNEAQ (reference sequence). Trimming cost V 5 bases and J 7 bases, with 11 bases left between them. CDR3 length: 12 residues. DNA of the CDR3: TGTGCCAGCAGCCTTTTGGGGAGTGAAGCTTTCTTT. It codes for CASSLLGSEAFF. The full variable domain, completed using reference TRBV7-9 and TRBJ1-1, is DTGVSQNPRHKITKRGQNVTFRCDPISEHNRLYWYRQTLGQGPEFLTYFQNEAQLEKSRLLSDRFSAERPKGSFSTLEIQRTEQGDSAMYLCASSLLGSEAFFGQGTRLTVV.

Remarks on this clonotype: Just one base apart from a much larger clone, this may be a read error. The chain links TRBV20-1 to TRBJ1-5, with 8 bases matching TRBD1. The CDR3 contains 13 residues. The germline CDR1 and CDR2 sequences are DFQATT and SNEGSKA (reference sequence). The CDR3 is CGAQSGGGQPQHF. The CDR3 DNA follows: TGCGGTGCCCAGTCAGGGGGCGGACAGCCCCAGCATTTT.

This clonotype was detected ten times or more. CDR3 sequence: CASSRAQTQETQYF. In DNA, the CDR3 is TGTGCCAGCTCACGAGCCCAAACGCAAGAGACCCAGTACTTC. The J gene is TRBJ2-5, the V gene TRBV18; D ambiguous. Germline CDR1 and CDR2: KGHSH and LQKENI. The CDR3 has 14 residues. The ends were cut back, 4 bases at V and 2 bases at J, with 11 bases in the middle.

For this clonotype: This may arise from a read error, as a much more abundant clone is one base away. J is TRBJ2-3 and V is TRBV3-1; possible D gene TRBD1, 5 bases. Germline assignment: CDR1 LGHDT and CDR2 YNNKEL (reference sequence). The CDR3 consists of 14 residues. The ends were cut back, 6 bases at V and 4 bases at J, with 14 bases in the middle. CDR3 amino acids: CASSIGVGADTQYF. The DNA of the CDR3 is TGTGCCAGCAGTATAGGGGTGGGCGCAGATACGCAGTATTTT.

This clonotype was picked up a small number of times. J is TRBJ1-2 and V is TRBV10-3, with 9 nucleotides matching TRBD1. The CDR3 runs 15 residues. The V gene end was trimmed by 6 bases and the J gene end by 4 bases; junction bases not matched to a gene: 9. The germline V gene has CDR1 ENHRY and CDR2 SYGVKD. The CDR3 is CAISAQGASGYGYTF. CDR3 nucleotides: TGTGCCATCAGCGCACAGGGGGCGAGCGGCTATGGCTACACCTTC.

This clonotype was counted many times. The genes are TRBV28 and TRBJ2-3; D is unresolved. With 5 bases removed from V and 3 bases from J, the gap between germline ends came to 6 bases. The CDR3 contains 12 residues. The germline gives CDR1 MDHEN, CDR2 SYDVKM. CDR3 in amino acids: CASSVVTDTQYF. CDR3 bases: TGTGCCAGCAGTGTGGTAACAGATACGCAGTATTTT.

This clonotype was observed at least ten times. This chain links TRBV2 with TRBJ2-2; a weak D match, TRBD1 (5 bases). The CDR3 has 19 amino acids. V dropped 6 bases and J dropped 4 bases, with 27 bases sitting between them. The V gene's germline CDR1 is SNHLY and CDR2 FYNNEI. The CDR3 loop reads CASRMPGLGVVRFTGELFF. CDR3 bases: TGTGCCAGCAGGATGCCCGGTCTAGGGGTGGTTAGGTTCACCGGGGAGCTGTTTTTT.

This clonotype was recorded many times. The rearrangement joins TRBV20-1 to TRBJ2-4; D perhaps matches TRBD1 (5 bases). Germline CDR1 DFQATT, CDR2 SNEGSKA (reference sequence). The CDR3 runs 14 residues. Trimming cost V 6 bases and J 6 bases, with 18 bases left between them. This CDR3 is CSAAPPRQLNIQYF. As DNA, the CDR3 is TGCAGTGCCGCACCCCCCAGACAGCTAAACATTCAGTACTTC.

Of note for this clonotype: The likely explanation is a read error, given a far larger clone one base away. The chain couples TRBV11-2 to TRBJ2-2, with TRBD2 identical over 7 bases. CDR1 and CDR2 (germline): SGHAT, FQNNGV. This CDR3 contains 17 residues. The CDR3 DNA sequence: TGTGCCAGCAGCTTATACGGGCCAGCGGGGATCACCGGGGAGCTGCTTTTT. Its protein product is CASSLYGPAGITGELLF.

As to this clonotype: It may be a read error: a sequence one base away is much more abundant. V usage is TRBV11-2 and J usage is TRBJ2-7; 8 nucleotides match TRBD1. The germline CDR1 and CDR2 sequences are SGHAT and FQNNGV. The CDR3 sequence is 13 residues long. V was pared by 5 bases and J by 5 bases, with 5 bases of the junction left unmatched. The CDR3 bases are TGTGCCAGCAGCAGGGACAGGTTCCACGAGCAGTACTTC. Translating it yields CASSRDRFHEQYF.

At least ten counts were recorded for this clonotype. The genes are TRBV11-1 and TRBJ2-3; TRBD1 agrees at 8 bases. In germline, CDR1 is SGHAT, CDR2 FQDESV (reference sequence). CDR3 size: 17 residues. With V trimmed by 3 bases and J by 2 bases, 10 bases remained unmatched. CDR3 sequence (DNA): TGTGCCAGCAGCTTTTACGGACAGGGACGTTTCACAGATACGCAGTATTTT. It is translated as CASSFYGQGRFTDTQYF.